This entry lists 12 T cell receptor beta chains sequenced from one sample in a study of blood T cell repertoires in COVID-19. The data were produced by immunoSEQ multiplex PCR, yet TCRdb's version contains in-frame clones alone and is incomplete. Of 250,000 to 400,000 clones in the sample, about 90% were seen once. The sample consisted of peripheral blood. Receptors originate from a woman aged 30 to 39 with COVID-19, enrolled during active disease.

The gene calls are TRBV10-1 and TRBJ1-1, with TRBD1 matching over 7 bases. This CDR3 is 13 amino acids long. V gave up 2 bases and J gave up 6 bases; unmatched junction bases: 3. CDR1 and CDR2 from the germline V gene are WNHNN and SYGVQD (reference sequence). The CDR3 spells CASSEGTASEAFF. CDR3 sequence (DNA): TGCGCCAGCAGTGAGGGGACAGCTTCTGAAGCTTTCTTT.

The genes are TRBV6-6 and TRBJ1-5; 8 bases are a match to TRBD1. Germline assignment: CDR1 MNHNY and CDR2 SVGAGI (reference sequence). J gave up 6 bases and V 3 bases, and 7 bases lay outside the gene matches. The CDR3 has 15 residues. CDR3 nucleotides: TGTGCCAGCAGTTATAACGACAGGGGAAGTCAGCCCCAGCATTTT. Translated, it gives CASSYNDRGSQPQHF.

The V and J genes are TRBV7-8 and TRBJ1-5; D perhaps matches TRBD1 (5 bases). Germline lookup yields CDR1 SGHVS and CDR2 FQNEAQ. The CDR3 totals 16 residues. V lost 5 bases, J lost 4 bases, and 18 bases lay in between. CDR3 bases: TGTGCCAGCAGCCGAGAGGGGTCATTTGGGAATCAGCCCCAGCATTTT. It is translated as CASSREGSFGNQPQHF.

The chain recombines TRBV16 with TRBJ1-5; a weak D match, TRBD1 (5 bases). Germline CDR1 reads KGHSY; CDR2 reads FQNENV. This CDR3 has 16 amino acids. V lost 3 bases and J 4 bases, leaving 16 bases between the germline ends. CDR3 protein: CASSQEGPSENQPQHF. The DNA of the CDR3 is TGTGCCAGCAGCCAGGAGGGACCAAGTGAAAATCAGCCCCAGCATTTT. The complete variable domain, with remaining parts taken from reference TRBV16 and TRBJ1-5, reads GEEVAQTPKHLVRGEGQKAKLYCAPIKGHSYVFWYQQVLKNEFKFLISFQNENVFDETGMPKERFSAKCLPNSPCSLEIQATKLEDSAVYFCASSQEGPSENQPQHFGDGTRLSIL.

This sequence joins TRBV19 and TRBJ1-2; tentatively, D is TRBD1 (5 bases). This CDR3 is built from 14 residues. Per germline, CDR1 LNHDA and CDR2 SQIVND (reference sequence). Trimming took 9 bases from V and 4 from J, leaving 18 bases between them. The CDR3 is CASRTRGNLYGYTF. The CDR3 DNA reads TGTGCCAGCCGGACCCGGGGGAACCTCTATGGCTACACCTTC. Full variable domain (remainder filled in from reference TRBV19 and TRBJ1-2): DGGITQSPKYLFRKEGQNVTLSCEQNLNHDAMYWYRQDPGQGLRLIYYSQIVNDFQKGDIAEGYSVSREKKESFPLTVTSAQKNPTAFYLCASRTRGNLYGYTFGSGTRLTVV.

Here the CDR3 reads CASREGTDTQYF. In DNA form, the CDR3 reads TGTGCCAGCAGGGAGGGCACAGATACGCAGTATTTT. The chain is built from TRBV5-6 and TRBJ2-3, with D possibly TRBD2 on 5 matching bases. The CDR3 extends over 12 amino acids. In germline, CDR1 is SGHDT, CDR2 YYEEEE. Trimming took 5 bases from V and 1 from J, leaving 5 bases between them.

The chain links TRBV5-1 to TRBJ2-1; D perhaps matches TRBD2 (5 bases). CDR3 size: 15 residues. Deletions cut 0 bases from V and 5 bases from J, with 12 bases between. Germline loops: CDR1 SGHRS, CDR2 YFSETQ. CDR3 DNA: TGCGCCAGCAGCTTGGGAGACCCCGGGAACAATGAGCAGTTCTTC. Its protein is CASSLGDPGNNEQFF. The entire variable domain, with the rest obtained from reference TRBV5-1 and TRBJ2-1, is as follows: KAGVTQTPRYLIKTRGQQVTLSCSPISGHRSVSWYQQTPGQGLQFLFEYFSETQRNKGNFPGRFSGRQFSNSRSEMNVSTLELGDSALYLCASSLGDPGNNEQFFGPGTRLTVL.

The chain combines TRBV6-2 or TRBV6-3 with TRBJ2-6; 14 positions agree with TRBD2. CDR1 and CDR2 from the germline V gene are MNHEY and SVGEGT. The CDR3 runs to 17 residues. V shed 6 bases, J shed 4 bases, and the junction held 5 bases outside the gene matches. Written as DNA, the CDR3 is TGTGCCAGCAGCGGACTAGCGGGAGGTACAGGGGCCAACGTCCTGACTTTC. This encodes CASSGLAGGTGANVLTF.

V usage is TRBV11-3 and J usage is TRBJ2-1, with D maybe TRBD2 (6 bases). The CDR3 has 16 amino acids. CDR1 and CDR2 (germline): SGHNT, YENEEA. Trimming shortened V by 6 bases and J by 2 bases, and 17 bases separated the two germline ends. The CDR3 loop is CASSQRSGHAYNEQFF. The CDR3 nucleotides are TGTGCCAGCAGTCAAAGGAGCGGGCATGCCTACAATGAGCAGTTCTTC.

The chain combines TRBV6-4 with TRBJ2-6; TRBD1 agrees at 8 bases. With 5 bases clipped from V and 2 bases from J, the junction kept 2 bases outside the gene matches. This CDR3 has 15 residues. Germline-derived CDR1 and CDR2 are MRHNA and SNTAGT. The CDR3: CASSPDRAGANVLTF. CDR3 in DNA: TGTGCCAGCAGTCCGGACAGGGCTGGGGCCAACGTCCTGACTTTC.

The V call is TRBV6-5, the J call TRBJ1-1, with a weak D call TRBD1 (5 bases). V was cut by 6 bases and J by 1 base, with 6 bases left in between. This CDR3 has 12 amino acids. Germline V gene lookup returns CDR1 MNHEY and CDR2 SVGAGI. The CDR3 protein is CASSRANTEAFF. Written as DNA, the CDR3 is TGTGCCAGCAGCAGGGCGAACACTGAAGCTTTCTTT.

This chain uses TRBV29-1 with TRBJ2-3; 9 bases fit TRBD1. Germline trimming cut 6 bases from V and 5 bases from J; bases unmatched to any gene: 12. This CDR3 comprises 15 residues. The germline V gene encodes CDR1 SQVTM and CDR2 ANQGSEA. CDR3 nucleotide sequence: TGCAGCGTGGACGAACAGGGGGCACCGGGAGATACGCAGTATTTT. As protein: CSVDEQGAPGDTQYF.